One sample yielded the 6 T cell receptor beta chains listed below, sequenced in a study of blood T cells in healthy people across ages. A sample-barcoded 5' primer and a J-beta primer mix were used in a second PCR of roughly 6 to 12 cycles. Using its own MiXCR run on the 5' RACE reads, TCRdb lists one record per CDR3 protein. Of hundreds of thousands of distinct CDR3 sequences listed, approximately 53% were seen once; the top ten hold roughly 24%. The material sequenced was blood. These TCRs come from a man aged 35-49 years in good health.

The chain couples TRBV27 to TRBJ2-1; D might be TRBD2 (5 bases). Looked up from germline, CDR1 is MNHEY and CDR2 is SMNVEV (reference sequence). V was trimmed by 3 bases and J by 0 bases, leaving 9 bases between them. CDR3 length equals 15 residues. The CDR3 sequence: CASSFERSSYNEQFF. The DNA of the CDR3 is TGTGCCAGCAGTTTCGAGCGGTCCTCCTACAATGAGCAGTTCTTC.

V and J are TRBV7-2 and TRBJ2-7; 10 bases match TRBD2. With 5 bases clipped from V and 10 bases from J, the junction kept 11 bases outside the gene matches. CDR3 size: 14 residues. Looked up from germline, CDR1 is SGHTA and CDR2 is FQGNSA. The CDR3 region has the DNA TGTGCCAGCAGCGTAATCTCAACTAGCGGGGTTCAGTACTTC. It is translated as CASSVISTSGVQYF.

The genes are TRBV5-1 and TRBJ2-5; D is perhaps TRBD2 (7 bases). The CDR3 consists of 17 residues. Germline values: CDR1 SGHRS, CDR2 YFSETQ. V was cut by 0 bases and J by 1 base, with 16 bases left in between. DNA for the CDR3: TGCGCCAGCAGCTTGGCAAGGGGGGGAGGGGTCCAAGAGACCCAGTACTTC. Its translation: CASSLARGGGVQETQYF.

CDR3 in amino acids: CASSGFQSRNYGYTF. The CDR3 DNA sequence: TGTGCCAGCAGCGGATTTCAGAGCCGGAACTATGGCTACACCTTC. The genes are TRBV7-8 and TRBJ1-2; D is uncertain. Trimming took off 5 bases at V and 2 bases at J, with 15 bases between the two ends. Germline V gene lookup returns CDR1 SGHVS and CDR2 FQNEAQ. The CDR3 covers 15 residues.

This clonotype occurred a few times. CDR3 sequence: CSGKRGGSETQYF. The DNA of the CDR3 is TGCAGCGGTAAAAGGGGCGGATCGGAGACCCAGTACTTC. The genes are TRBV29-1 and TRBJ2-5, with a weak D call TRBD1 (5 bases). The CDR3 is 13 residues long. Trimming removed 7 bases at V and 5 bases at J, with 17 bases between. From germline, CDR1 is SQVTM and CDR2 ANQGSEA. The variable domain in full, with the rest retrieved from reference TRBV29-1 and TRBJ2-5, is SAVISQKPSRDICQRGTSLTIQCQVDSQVTMMFWYRQQPGQSLTLIATANQGSEATYESGFVIDKFPISRPNLTFSTLTVSNMSPEDSSIYLCSGKRGGSETQYFGPGTRLLVL.

This clonotype has a handful of counts. The V gene is TRBV27, the J gene TRBJ2-1; D gene uncertain. The CDR3 runs 15 residues. Germline V gene sequence: CDR1 MNHEY, CDR2 SMNVEV (reference sequence). The germline V and J ends were trimmed by 4 bases and 0 bases, with 10 bases remaining between them. For the CDR3, the DNA is TGTGCCAGCAGTTACGGAGTCAGCTCCTACAATGAGCAGTTCTTC. Translated, it gives CASSYGVSSYNEQFF.